These T cell receptor beta chains were read from a single sample in a study of cytomegalovirus exposure and HLA in healthy donors. Repertoires were generated with immunoSEQ multiplex PCR, while TCRdb's copy carries only in-frame clones and drops some. Among around 140,000 clones listed, around four fifths were seen once. Sequencing input: PBMCs. Source of these receptors: a female donor in good health and CMV-seronegative. CDR3s include the opening cysteine and the closing phenylalanine or tryptophan. The D gene is left open where the match is weak. Clone size is given for some rows only: seen once, a few or many times, or a class if the clone is expanded.

abundance	j_gene	d_gene	v_gene	CDR3nt	CDR3aa
few	TRBJ2-5	NA	TRBV14	TGTGCCAGCAGCCAACTTATAAGCGGGTTTCAAGAGACCCAGTACTTC	CASSQLISGFQETQYF
NA	TRBJ1-4	TRBD1	TRBV5-1	TGCGCCAGCAGCATTACCGGGACAGGGGGAGAAAAACTGTTTTTT	CASSITGTGGEKLFF
NA	TRBJ1-2	NA	TRBV18	TGTGCCAGCTCACAACGACACATTGAAGCCCGGGACTTC	CASSQRHIEARDF
NA	TRBJ2-5	TRBD1	TRBV7-6	TGTGCCAGCAGCAGCGGACAGGGTCCCCAAGAGACCCAGTACTTC	CASSSGQGPQETQYF
NA	TRBJ2-4	NA	TRBV9	TGTGCCAGCAGCGTCCCCGGAAACATTCAGTACTTC	CASSVPGNIQYF
NA	TRBJ1-2	NA	TRBV29-1	TGCAGCGCCTTCAGGGGAGAAGGCGGCTACACCTTC	CSAFRGEGGYTF
NA	TRBJ1-1	NA	TRBV14	TGTGCCAGCAGCCAAAGCTTGCGTGAAGCTTTCTTT	CASSQSLREAFF
NA	TRBJ2-3	NA	TRBV28	TGTGCCAGCAGTTTAAACGGGGGTACGCAGTATTTT	CASSLNGGTQYF
NA	TRBJ1-2	NA	TRBV29-1	TGCAGCGTTGACCAGTTCGTTGGCTACACCTTC	CSVDQFVGYTF
NA	TRBJ1-6	NA	TRBV7-2	TGTGCCAGCAGCCCGGGGCCCCAGGGGTTGGATTCACCCCTCCACTTT	CASSPGPQGLDSPLHF
NA	TRBJ2-2	TRBD2	TRBV5-1	TGCGCCAGCAGCTTAGCGGGAGAGGGGACCGGGGAGCTGTTTTTT	CASSLAGEGTGELFF
NA	TRBJ2-7	TRBD1	TRBV6-5	TGTGCCAGCAGTTACCGGGCAGGGGGACCCTACGAGCAGTACTTC	CASSYRAGGPYEQYF
NA	TRBJ2-7	TRBD1	TRBV30	TGTGCCTGGGAGGCCGGGACAGGGTCGTACGAGCAGTACTTC	CAWEAGTGSYEQYF
NA	TRBJ2-2	NA	TRBV7-9	TGTGCCAGCAGCTTATTATTCGGGATCGGGACCGGGGAGCTGTTTTTT	CASSLLFGIGTGELFF
NA	TRBJ2-1	TRBD1	TRBV5-1	TGCGCCAGCAGCGACGCCCCGGGACAGGGGGTAAATGAGCAGTTCTTC	CASSDAPGQGVNEQFF
few	TRBJ2-2	NA	TRBV6-5	TGTGCCAGCAGGTGGAGGGGAAACACCGGGGAGCTGTTTTTT	CASRWRGNTGELFF
NA	TRBJ2-7	TRBD1	TRBV29-1	TGCAGCGTCGGACAGGGTACCTACGAGCAGTACTTC	CSVGQGTYEQYF
NA	TRBJ2-7	NA	TRBV28	TGTGCCAGCACTTTAATAACGGGGGGCCACGAGCAGTACTTC	CASTLITGGHEQYF
NA	TRBJ2-1	NA	TRBV11-2	TGTGCCAGCAGCTTTAATCGGGAAAATGAGCAGTTCTTC	CASSFNRENEQFF
once	TRBJ1-1	TRBD1	TRBV4-3	TGCGCCAGCAGCCAAGAACAGGGGGGAGCAGCTTTCTTT	CASSQEQGGAAFF
NA	TRBJ1-5	NA	TRBV27	TGTGCCAGCAGAGAATCGGGTGTTCAGCCCCAGCATTTT	CASRESGVQPQHF
NA	TRBJ2-3	TRBD1	TRBV4-1	TGCGCCAGCAGCCAACGGACAGGGTTTAGCACAGATACGCAGTATTTT	CASSQRTGFSTDTQYF
NA	TRBJ1-1	NA	TRBV19	TGTGCCAGTAGCTTTGACAGGAACACTGAAGCTTTCTTT	CASSFDRNTEAFF
once	TRBJ1-2	TRBD1	TRBV5-5	TGTGCCAGCAGCTTGGGACAGGGTGTCTATGGCTACACCTTC	CASSLGQGVYGYTF
NA	TRBJ1-1	TRBD1	TRBV7-9	TGTGCCAGCAGGAAGACAGGGGACACTGAAGCTTTCTTT	CASRKTGDTEAFF
NA	TRBJ2-7	NA	TRBV7-9	TGTGCCAGCAGCTTGTTTCGCGAGCAGTACTTC	CASSLFREQYF
NA	TRBJ2-1	TRBD2	TRBV5-1	TGCGCCAGCAGCTTTCCTTTAGCGGGAGACCCCAATGAGCAGTTCTTC	CASSFPLAGDPNEQFF
NA	TRBJ2-3	NA	TRBV7-2	TGTGCCAGCAGCTTATCGGCGCGGGGTACAGATACGCAGTATTTT	CASSLSARGTDTQYF
NA	TRBJ2-7	NA	TRBV5-4	TGTGCCAGCAGCCTGGCGAGGAGCTCCTACGAGCAGTACTTC	CASSLARSSYEQYF
NA	TRBJ1-2	NA	TRBV4-1	TGCGCCACCCTAAGTACGGAGGGCTACACCTTC	CATLSTEGYTF
few	TRBJ1-4	TRBD1	TRBV29-1	TGCAGCGTTGGGGGGACAGCGGGCTATGATGAAAAACTGTTTTTT	CSVGGTAGYDEKLFF
NA	TRBJ2-7	TRBD1	TRBV7-2	TGTGCCAGCAGCCCGGACAGGGGAACCTACGAGCAGTACTTC	CASSPDRGTYEQYF
NA	TRBJ1-1	TRBD1	TRBV7-9	TGTGCCAGCAGCAAACGGGACAGGCCAAACACTGAAGCTTTCTTT	CASSKRDRPNTEAFF
NA	TRBJ1-4	NA	TRBV19	TGTGCCAGTAGTGTCCAGGTCTCAACTAATGAAAAACTGTTTTTT	CASSVQVSTNEKLFF
NA	TRBJ2-1	NA	TRBV27	TGTGCCAGCAGTTTAGGAGGTCGGCAGGGGGGCCATGAGCAGTTCTTC	CASSLGGRQGGHEQFF
NA	TRBJ2-7	NA	TRBV28	TGTGCCAGCAGTTTTTTGGGCACTTCCTACGAGCAGTACTTC	CASSFLGTSYEQYF
NA	TRBJ1-2	NA	TRBV28	TGTGCCAGCAGTCCCACCCGCTCTCCGGGGAGGTCAGAGGACTTC	CASSPTRSPGRSEDF
NA	TRBJ1-1	TRBD1	TRBV13	TGTGCCAGCAGCCCAGACAGGGGGCTGGGGGCTTTCTTT	CASSPDRGLGAFF
NA	TRBJ1-2	NA	TRBV9	TGTGCCAGCAGCGATGGGGGGATCATCCTCGAGAGGGATGGCTACACCTTC	CASSDGGIILERDGYTF
NA	TRBJ2-3	TRBD1	TRBV19	TGTGCCAGTAGTATTTTCAGGGGGTTCGCAGATACGCAGTATTTT	CASSIFRGFADTQYF
NA	TRBJ2-3	NA	TRBV27	TGTGCCAGCAGTTTAATCGGGACACCGGATAGGGATACGCAGTATTTT	CASSLIGTPDRDTQYF